These T cell receptor beta chains were read from a single sample in a study of molecular identifiers for immune sequencing clone quantification. TCRdb redid the calling of the PCR reads with MiXCR, one entry per CDR3 protein. The sample records 350,000 or so distinct CDR3 sequences, about a fifth being singletons. The sequenced material came from naive CD8+ T cells from blood, with Jurkat cell RNA spiked in. Receptors were obtained from a human donor in good health. Some libraries in this study had Jurkat cell RNA spiked in. CDR3s include the opening cysteine and the closing phenylalanine or tryptophan. The order of the fields is V gene, clone size, J gene, D gene, CDR3 length, CDR3 protein, CDR3 DNA. A D gene is named only where the DNA matches it firmly. The size field is filled for only some rows; it gives once, few, many or a size class.

v_gene: TRBV5-8; abundance: many; j_gene: TRBJ2-2; d_gene: -; len: 15; CDR3aa: CASSFGLHVGGELFF; CDR3nt: TGTGCCAGCAGCTTCGGGCTTCATGTCGGCGGGGAGCTGTTTTTT
v_gene: TRBV12-3/TRBV12-4; abundance: few; j_gene: TRBJ2-2; d_gene: -; len: 17; CDR3aa: CASSLIGKGLNTGELFF; CDR3nt: TGTGCCAGCAGTTTAATAGGGAAAGGATTGAACACCGGGGAGCTGTTTTTT
v_gene: TRBV7-6; abundance: many; j_gene: TRBJ2-3; d_gene: TRBD2; len: 18; CDR3aa: CASSATILRLAGTDTQYF; CDR3nt: TGTGCCAGCAGCGCGACAATACTGAGACTAGCGGGAACAGATACGCAGTATTTT
v_gene: TRBV4-1; abundance: many; j_gene: TRBJ2-1; d_gene: -; len: 16; CDR3aa: CASSQQNTAYYNEQFF; CDR3nt: TGCGCCAGCAGCCAGCAGAATACAGCTTACTACAATGAGCAGTTCTTC
v_gene: TRBV5-1; abundance: -; j_gene: TRBJ2-7; d_gene: TRBD1; len: 15; CDR3aa: CASSPGQGCSYEQYF; CDR3nt: TGCGCCAGCAGCCCCGGACAGGGCTGCTCCTACGAGCAGTACTTC
v_gene: TRBV6-2/TRBV6-3; abundance: -; j_gene: TRBJ2-7; d_gene: -; len: 17; CDR3aa: CASSYTPGTLSSYEQYF; CDR3nt: TGTGCCAGCAGTTACACACCCGGGACCCTAAGCTCCTACGAGCAGTACTTC
v_gene: TRBV7-7; abundance: many; j_gene: TRBJ2-6; d_gene: -; len: 17; CDR3aa: CASSLGDTASGANVLTF; CDR3nt: TGTGCTAGCAGCTTAGGGGACACGGCCTCTGGGGCCAACGTCCTGACTTTC
v_gene: TRBV7-9; abundance: -; j_gene: TRBJ1-5; d_gene: -; len: 14; CDR3aa: CASSLVAGDQPQHF; CDR3nt: TGTGCCAGCAGCTTAGTGGCGGGCGATCAGCCCCAGCATTTT
v_gene: TRBV19; abundance: -; j_gene: TRBJ2-7; d_gene: -; len: 13; CDR3aa: CASSIDLGSERYF; CDR3nt: TGTGCCAGTAGTATAGATCTTGGTAGCGAGCGGTACTTC
v_gene: TRBV28; abundance: once; j_gene: TRBJ1-6; d_gene: -; len: 15; CDR3aa: CANSSTGWDNSPLHF; CDR3nt: TGTGCCAACAGTTCTACAGGCTGGGATAATTCACCCCTCCACTTT
v_gene: TRBV6-2/TRBV6-3; abundance: many; j_gene: TRBJ2-1; d_gene: -; len: 13; CDR3aa: CASSPGGLDEQFF; CDR3nt: TGTGCCAGCAGCCCCGGGGGGCTGGATGAGCAGTTCTTC
v_gene: TRBV4-1; abundance: many; j_gene: TRBJ1-5; d_gene: -; len: 14; CDR3aa: CASSQVNRDIAQHF; CDR3nt: TGCGCCAGCAGCCAAGTCAACAGGGACATAGCCCAGCATTTT
v_gene: TRBV7-9; abundance: -; j_gene: TRBJ2-6; d_gene: -; len: 17; CDR3aa: CASSSAQGFSGANVLTF; CDR3nt: TGTGCCAGCAGCTCGGCACAGGGATTCTCTGGAGCCAACGTCCTGACTTTC